This T cell receptor beta chain appears in the sequencing data of a study of Ad26.COV2.S vaccination and SARS-CoV-2 variants. Of note for this clone: Antigen unknown.

Points from the study as a whole: Substantial breadth was reportedly displayed by spike-specific CD8+ and CD4+ T cell responses after vaccination. Recipients of either vaccine or placebo displayed similar breadth of non-spike TCRs.

Trimming left V 2 bases short and J 11 bases short, with 16 bases between. Germline values: CDR1 SGHNT, CDR2 YYREEE (reference sequence). The CDR3 is 13 amino acids. Method: immunoSEQ multiplex PCR; TCRdb's copy keeps in-frame clones and lacks some. Of approximately 400,000 clones in the sample, 92% are singletons; the top ten hold 3% to 5%. This sequence originates from a human donor who had recovered from COVID-19. This specimen consisted of peripheral blood, obtained after recovery from COVID-19. This chain joins TRBV5-4 and TRBJ1-2; perhaps TRBD1 as D (6 bases). DNA of the CDR3: TGTGCCAGCAGCTTCGGGGGGCGCGTAGAATACACCTTC. This codes for CASSFGGRVEYTF.